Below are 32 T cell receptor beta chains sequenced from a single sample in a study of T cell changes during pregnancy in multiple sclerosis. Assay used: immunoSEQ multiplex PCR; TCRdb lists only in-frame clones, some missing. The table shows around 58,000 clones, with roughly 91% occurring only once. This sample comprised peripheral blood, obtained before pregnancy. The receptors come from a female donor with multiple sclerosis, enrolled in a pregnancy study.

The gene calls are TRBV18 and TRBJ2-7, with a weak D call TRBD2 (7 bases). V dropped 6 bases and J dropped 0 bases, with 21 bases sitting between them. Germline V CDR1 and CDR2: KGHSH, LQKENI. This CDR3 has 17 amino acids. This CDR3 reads CASSSSGSGGGSYEQYF. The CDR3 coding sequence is TGTGCCAGCTCCTCAAGCGGCTCGGGGGGCGGCTCCTACGAGCAGTACTTC.

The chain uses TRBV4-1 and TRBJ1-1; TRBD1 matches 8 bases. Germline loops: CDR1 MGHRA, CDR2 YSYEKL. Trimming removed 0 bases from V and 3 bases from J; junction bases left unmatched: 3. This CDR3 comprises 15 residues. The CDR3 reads CASSQEDREDTEAFF. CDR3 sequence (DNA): TGCGCCAGCAGCCAAGAGGACAGGGAGGACACTGAAGCTTTCTTT.

CDR3 protein: CASSLTSGGLSSYEQYF. DNA of the CDR3: TGCGCCAGCAGCTTGACTAGCGGGGGCCTCAGCTCCTACGAGCAGTACTTC. This chain uses TRBV5-1 with TRBJ2-7, with 11 positions matching TRBD2. Losses at the gene ends were 1 base for V and 0 bases for J; bases not matched to a gene: 6. The V gene's germline CDR1 is SGHRS and CDR2 YFSETQ. The CDR3 spans 17 residues.

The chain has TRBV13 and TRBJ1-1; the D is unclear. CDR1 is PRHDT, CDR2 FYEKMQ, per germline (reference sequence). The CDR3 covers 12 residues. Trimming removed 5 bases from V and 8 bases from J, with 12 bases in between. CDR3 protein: CASSQTGGEAFF. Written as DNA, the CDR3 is TGTGCCAGCAGCCAAACCGGAGGGGAAGCTTTCTTT.

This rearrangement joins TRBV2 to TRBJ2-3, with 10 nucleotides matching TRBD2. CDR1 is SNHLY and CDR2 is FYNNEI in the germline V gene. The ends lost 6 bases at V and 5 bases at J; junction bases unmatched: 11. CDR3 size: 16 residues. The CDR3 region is CASRGRLLAGLDTQYF. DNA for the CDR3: TGTGCCAGCAGAGGGCGGCTACTAGCGGGGTTAGATACGCAGTATTTT. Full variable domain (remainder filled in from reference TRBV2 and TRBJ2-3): EPEVTQTPSHQVTQMGQEVILRCVPISNHLYFYWYRQILGQKVEFLVSFYNNEISEKSEIFDDQFSVERPDGSNFTLKIRSTKLEDSAMYFCASRGRLLAGLDTQYFGPGTRLTVL.

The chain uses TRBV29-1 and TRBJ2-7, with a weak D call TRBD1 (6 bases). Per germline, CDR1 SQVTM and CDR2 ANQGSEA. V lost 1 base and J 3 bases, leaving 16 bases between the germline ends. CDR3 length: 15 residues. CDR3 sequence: CSVEVGTGYNYEQYF. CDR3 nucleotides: TGCAGCGTTGAAGTCGGTACAGGGTATAACTACGAGCAGTACTTC.

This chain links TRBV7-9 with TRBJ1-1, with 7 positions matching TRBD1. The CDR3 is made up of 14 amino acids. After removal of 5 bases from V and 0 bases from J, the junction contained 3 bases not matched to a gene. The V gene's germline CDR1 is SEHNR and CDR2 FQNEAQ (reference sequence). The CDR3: CASSRQGLNTEAFF. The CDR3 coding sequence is TGTGCCAGCAGCAGACAGGGCCTGAACACTGAAGCTTTCTTT.

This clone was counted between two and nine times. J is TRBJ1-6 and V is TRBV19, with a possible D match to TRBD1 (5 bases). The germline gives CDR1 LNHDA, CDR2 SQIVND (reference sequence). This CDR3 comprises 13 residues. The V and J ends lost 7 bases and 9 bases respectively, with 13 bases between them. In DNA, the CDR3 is TGTGCCAGTACCAAAGCTGGGGCTTCACCCCTCCACTTT. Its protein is CASTKAGASPLHF.

Here the CDR3 DNA reads TGTGCCAGTAGTATATTCGCCGGGACAGGGATTGACTATGGCTACACCTTC. Protein: CASSIFAGTGIDYGYTF. V usage is TRBV19 and J usage is TRBJ1-2; TRBD1 agrees at 9 bases. The CDR3 is 17 residues long. V trimming: 2 bases; J trimming: 3 bases; junction bases outside the gene matches: 10. Germline CDR1 LNHDA, CDR2 SQIVND (reference sequence).

The CDR3 nucleotides read TGTGCCAGTAGTACACAGGGGAGGGAGACCCAGTACTTC. It translates to CASSTQGRETQYF. The chain combines TRBV19 with TRBJ2-5; a possible D gene is TRBD1 (7 bases). Trimming left V 4 bases short and J 5 bases short, with 11 bases between. CDR3 length: 13 amino acids. In germline, CDR1 is LNHDA, CDR2 SQIVND (reference sequence).

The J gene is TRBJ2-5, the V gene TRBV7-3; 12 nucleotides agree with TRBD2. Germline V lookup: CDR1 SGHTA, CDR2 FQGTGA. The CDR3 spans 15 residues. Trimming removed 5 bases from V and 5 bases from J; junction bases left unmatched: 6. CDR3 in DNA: TGTGCCAGCAGCCTAGCGGGGGGGCAGGGGGAGACCCAGTACTTC. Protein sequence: CASSLAGGQGETQYF.

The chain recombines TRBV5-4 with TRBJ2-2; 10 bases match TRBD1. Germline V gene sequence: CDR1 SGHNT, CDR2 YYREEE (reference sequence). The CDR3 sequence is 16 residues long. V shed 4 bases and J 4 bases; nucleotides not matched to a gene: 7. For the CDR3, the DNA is TGTGCCAGCAGCCTACCGACAGGGGGCGCCACCGGGGAGCTGTTTTTT. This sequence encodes CASSLPTGGATGELFF. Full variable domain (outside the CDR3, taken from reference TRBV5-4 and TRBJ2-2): ETGVTQSPTHLIKTRGQQVTLRCSSQSGHNTVSWYQQALGQGPQFIFQYYREEENGRGNFPPRFSGLQFPNYSSELNVNALELDDSALYLCASSLPTGGATGELFFGEGSRLTVL.

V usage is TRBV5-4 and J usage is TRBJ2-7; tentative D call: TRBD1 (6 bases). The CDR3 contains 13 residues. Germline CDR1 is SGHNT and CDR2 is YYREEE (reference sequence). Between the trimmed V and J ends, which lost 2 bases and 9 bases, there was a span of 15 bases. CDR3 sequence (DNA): TGTGCCAGCAGCTTCCCAGGGGAGCACGGGCAGTACTTC. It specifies CASSFPGEHGQYF.

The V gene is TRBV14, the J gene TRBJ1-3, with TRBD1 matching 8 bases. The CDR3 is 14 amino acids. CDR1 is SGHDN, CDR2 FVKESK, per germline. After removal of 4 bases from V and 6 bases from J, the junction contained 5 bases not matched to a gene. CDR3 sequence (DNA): TGTGCCAGCAGCCGGACAGGGAAAGAAAACACCATATATTTT. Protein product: CASSRTGKENTIYF.

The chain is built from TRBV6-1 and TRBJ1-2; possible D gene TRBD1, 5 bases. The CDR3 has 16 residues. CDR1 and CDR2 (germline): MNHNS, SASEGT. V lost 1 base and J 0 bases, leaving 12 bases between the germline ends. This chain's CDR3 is CASSEGGIRTNYGYTF. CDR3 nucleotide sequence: TGTGCCAGCAGTGAAGGGGGCATCAGAACTAACTATGGCTACACCTTC.

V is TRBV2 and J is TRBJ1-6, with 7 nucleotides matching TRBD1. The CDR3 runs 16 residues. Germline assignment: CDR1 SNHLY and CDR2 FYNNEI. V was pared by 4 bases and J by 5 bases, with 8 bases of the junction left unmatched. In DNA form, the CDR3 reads TGTGCCAGCAGTGGGGCCGGGACAGAAGATAATTCACCCCTCCACTTT. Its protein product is CASSGAGTEDNSPLHF.

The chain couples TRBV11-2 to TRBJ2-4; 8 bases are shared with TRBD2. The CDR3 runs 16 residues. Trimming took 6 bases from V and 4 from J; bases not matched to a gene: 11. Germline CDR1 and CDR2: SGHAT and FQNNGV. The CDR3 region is CASRLVGGGLKNIQYF. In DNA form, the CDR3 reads TGTGCCAGCAGGCTAGTGGGCGGGGGGCTAAAAAACATTCAGTACTTC.

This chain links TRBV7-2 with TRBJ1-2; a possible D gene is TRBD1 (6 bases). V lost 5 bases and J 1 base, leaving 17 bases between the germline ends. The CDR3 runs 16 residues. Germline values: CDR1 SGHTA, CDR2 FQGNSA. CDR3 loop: CASSPRPGQSNYGYTF. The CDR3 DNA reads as TGTGCCAGCAGCCCCCGGCCGGGACAAAGTAACTATGGCTACACCTTC.

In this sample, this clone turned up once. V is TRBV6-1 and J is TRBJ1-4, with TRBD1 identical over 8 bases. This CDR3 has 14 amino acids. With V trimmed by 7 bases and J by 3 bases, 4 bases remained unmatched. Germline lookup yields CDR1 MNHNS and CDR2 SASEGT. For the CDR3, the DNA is TGTGCCAGCAAGACAGGGGTAGCTAATGAAAAACTGTTTTTT. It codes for CASKTGVANEKLFF.

The CDR3 DNA sequence: TGTGCCAGCAGCTCAAAACAGGGGATAGGTAATGGCTACACCTTC. Encoded protein: CASSSKQGIGNGYTF. V usage is TRBV9 and J usage is TRBJ1-2, with 7 bases that match TRBD1. V lost 4 bases and J lost 6; bases outside the gene matches: 12. Germline V gene lookup returns CDR1 SGDLS and CDR2 YYNGEE. There are 15 residues in the CDR3.

The CDR3 sequence is CASSTPGTSGRQFF. In nucleotides, the CDR3 is TGTGCCAGCAGCACGCCGGGTACTAGCGGCCGGCAGTTCTTC. The gene calls are TRBV25-1 and TRBJ2-1; TRBD2 agrees at 8 bases. Germline V gives CDR1 MGHDK, CDR2 SYGVNS. This CDR3 comprises 14 residues. J was trimmed by 12 bases and V by 6 bases; bases with no gene match: 13.

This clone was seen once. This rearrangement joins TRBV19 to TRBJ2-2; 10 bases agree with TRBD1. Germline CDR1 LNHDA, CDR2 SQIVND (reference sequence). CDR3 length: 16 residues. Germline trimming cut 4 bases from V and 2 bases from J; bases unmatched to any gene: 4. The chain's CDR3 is CASSTRTGGNTGELFF. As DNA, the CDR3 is TGTGCCAGTAGTACCCGGACAGGGGGTAACACCGGGGAGCTGTTTTTT.

The CDR3 coding sequence is TGTGCCAGCAGCTCCGTTAGCGGGGGGGCTAATGAGCAGTTCTTC. This sequence encodes CASSSVSGGANEQFF. The rearrangement uses TRBV7-8 and TRBJ2-1, with 11 positions matching TRBD2. The CDR3 loop spans 15 amino acids. The V segment lost 4 bases and the J segment 7 bases; nucleotides outside the gene matches: 6. Germline CDR1 and CDR2: SGHVS and FQNEAQ. Together with reference TRBV7-8 and TRBJ2-1, the CDR3 gives the full variable domain: GAGVSQSPRYKVAKRGQDVALRCDPISGHVSLFWYQQALGQGPEFLTYFQNEAQLDKSGLPSDRFFAERPEGSVSTLKIQRTQQEDSAVYLCASSSVSGGANEQFFGPGTRLTVL.

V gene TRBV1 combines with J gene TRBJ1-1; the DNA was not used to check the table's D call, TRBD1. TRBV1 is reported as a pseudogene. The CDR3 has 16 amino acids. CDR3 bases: TGCACCAGCAGCCTCCCTCCGGCAGGTCAGAACACTGAAGCTTTCTTT. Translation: CTSSLPPAGQNTEAFF.

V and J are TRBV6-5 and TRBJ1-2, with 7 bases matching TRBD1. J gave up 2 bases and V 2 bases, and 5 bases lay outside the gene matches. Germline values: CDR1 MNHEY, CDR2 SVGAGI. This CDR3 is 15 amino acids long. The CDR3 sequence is CASSYVQGVNYGYTF. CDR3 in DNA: TGTGCCAGCAGTTACGTCCAGGGGGTAAACTATGGCTACACCTTC.

CDR3 loop: CASSQGRHTDTQYF. CDR3 DNA: TGTGCCAGCAGCCAGGGCAGACACACAGATACGCAGTATTTT. The V gene is TRBV14, the J gene TRBJ2-3, with D hard to call. The V end was cut by 3 bases, the J end by 2 bases, with 9 bases between. Germline V gene sequence: CDR1 SGHDN, CDR2 FVKESK. The CDR3 is 14 residues long. Filled out from reference TRBV14 and TRBJ2-3, the complete variable domain reads EAGVTQFPSHSVIEKGQTVTLRCDPISGHDNLYWYRRVMGKEIKFLLHFVKESKQDESGMPNNRFLAERTGGTYSTLKVQPAELEDSGVYFCASSQGRHTDTQYFGPGTRLTVL.

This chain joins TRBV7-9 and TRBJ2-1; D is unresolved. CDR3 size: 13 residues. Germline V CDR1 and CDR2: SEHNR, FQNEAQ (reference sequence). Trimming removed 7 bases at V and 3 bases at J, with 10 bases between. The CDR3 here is CASNPSGYNEQFF. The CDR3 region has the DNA TGTGCCAGCAATCCCTCCGGCTACAATGAGCAGTTCTTC.

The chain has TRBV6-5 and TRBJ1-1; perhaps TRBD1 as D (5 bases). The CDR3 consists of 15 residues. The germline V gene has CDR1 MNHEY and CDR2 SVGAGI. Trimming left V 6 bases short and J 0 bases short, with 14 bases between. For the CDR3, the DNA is TGTGCCAGCAGCCCATTACGCAGGGTGAACACTGAAGCTTTCTTT. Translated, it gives CASSPLRRVNTEAFF.

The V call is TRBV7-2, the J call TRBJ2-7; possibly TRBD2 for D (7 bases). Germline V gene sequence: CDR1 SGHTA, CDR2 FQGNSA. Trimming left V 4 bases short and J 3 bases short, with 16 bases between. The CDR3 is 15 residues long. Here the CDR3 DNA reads TGTGCCAGCAGCTCCCTGGGGGGGCAGGGCTACGAGCAGTACTTC. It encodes CASSSLGGQGYEQYF.

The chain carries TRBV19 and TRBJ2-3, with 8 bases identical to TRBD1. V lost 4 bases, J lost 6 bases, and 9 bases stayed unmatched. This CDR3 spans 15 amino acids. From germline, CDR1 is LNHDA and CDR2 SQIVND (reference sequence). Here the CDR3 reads CASSNNRGSGDTQYF. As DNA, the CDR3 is TGTGCCAGTAGTAATAACAGGGGGTCCGGGGATACGCAGTATTTT.

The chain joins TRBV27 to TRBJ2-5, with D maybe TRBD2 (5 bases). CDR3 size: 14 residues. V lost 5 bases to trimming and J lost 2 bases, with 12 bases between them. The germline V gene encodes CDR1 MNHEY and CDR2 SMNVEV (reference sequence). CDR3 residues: CASSPDYVQETQYF. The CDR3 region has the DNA TGTGCCAGCAGTCCAGACTACGTTCAAGAGACCCAGTACTTC.

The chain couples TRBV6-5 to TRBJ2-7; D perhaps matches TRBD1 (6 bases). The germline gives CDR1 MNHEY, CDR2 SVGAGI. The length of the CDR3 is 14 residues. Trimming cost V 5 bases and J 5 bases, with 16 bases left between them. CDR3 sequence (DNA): TGTGCCAGCAGTCTCCCAGGGGCGCGCAACGAGCAGTACTTC. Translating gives CASSLPGARNEQYF.